This T cell receptor beta chain was sequenced for a study of technical replicates of blood from a few donors. The table came from immunoSEQ multiplex PCR; TCRdb's copy has only in-frame clones and leaves some out. The sample has approximately 88,000 clones; approximately 94% are singletons. The CDR3 extends over 13 amino acids. Germline V CDR1 and CDR2: SGHDT, YYEEEE. V shed 4 bases and J 2 bases; nucleotides not matched to a gene: 2. A single count supports this clone. The chain has TRBV5-6 and TRBJ1-2; 7 positions match TRBD1. The source material was T cells isolated from PBMCs. This clonotype was sampled from a human donor in good health. This CDR3 is CASSLQGNYGYTF. CDR3 DNA: TGTGCCAGCAGCCTACAGGGGAACTATGGCTACACCTTC.